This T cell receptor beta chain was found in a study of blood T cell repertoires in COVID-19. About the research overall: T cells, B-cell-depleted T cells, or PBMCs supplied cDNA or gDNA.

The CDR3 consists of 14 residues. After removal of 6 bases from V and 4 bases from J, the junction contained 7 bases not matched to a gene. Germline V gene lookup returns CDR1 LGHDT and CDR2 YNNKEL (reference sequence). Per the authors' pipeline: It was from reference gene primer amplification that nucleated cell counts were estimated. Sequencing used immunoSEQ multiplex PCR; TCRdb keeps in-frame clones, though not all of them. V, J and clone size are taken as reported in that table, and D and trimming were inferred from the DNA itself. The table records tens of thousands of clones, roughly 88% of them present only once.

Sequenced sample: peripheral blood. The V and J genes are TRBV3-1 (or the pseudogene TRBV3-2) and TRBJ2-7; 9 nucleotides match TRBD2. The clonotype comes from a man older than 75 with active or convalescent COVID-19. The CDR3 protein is CASSLSGGYYEQYF. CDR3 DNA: TGTGCCAGCAGTCTTAGCGGGGGATATTACGAGCAGTACTTC.